These 32 T cell receptor beta chains share one sample of origin, sequenced in a study of OX40 agonist ivuxolimab in advanced cancers. Receptor libraries were prepared by the immunoSEQ multiplex PCR assay. In its TCRdb copy, this immuneACCESS table keeps in-frame sequences only and misses some clones. Where compared with another copy, unresolved V genes explain less than half of these, and the others have no known cause. The sample contains 35,000 to 45,000 clones, roughly 80% of them found a single time. The ten largest clones represent 2% to 2.5% of the sample. The specimen was CD4+ or CD8+ T cells sorted from blood, collected in a trial of the OX40 agonist ivuxolimab. These receptor sequences come from an adult with an advanced solid tumor such as melanoma, head and neck, liver or kidney cancer.

This clone was counted between two and nine times. The chain is built from TRBV9 and TRBJ2-1; either TRBD1 or TRBD2 may fit D (6 bases each). Germline-derived CDR1 and CDR2 are SGDLS and YYNGEE. Trimming stripped 4 bases from V and 7 bases from J, with 18 bases between. This CDR3 comprises 15 residues. The CDR3 DNA reads TGTGCCAGCAGCTTTAGGGGGGCCAGATTGAATGAGCAGTTCTTC. Residues: CASSFRGARLNEQFF.

The chain uses TRBV9 and TRBJ2-7; D could derive from TRBD1 or TRBD2 (5 bases each). The CDR3 is made up of 15 amino acids. V was pared by 3 bases and J by 1 base, with 14 bases between. Germline V CDR1 and CDR2: SGDLS, YYNGEE. The CDR3 here is CASSAGLRGSYEQYF. The CDR3 nucleotides are TGTGCCAGCAGCGCTGGATTGAGGGGTTCCTACGAGCAGTACTTC.

The chain is built from TRBV4-1 and TRBJ2-7; D unclear. Germline V lookup: CDR1 MGHRA, CDR2 YSYEKL. Trimming took 3 bases from V and 3 from J, leaving 12 bases between them. The CDR3 is 14 amino acids. The CDR3 DNA reads as TGCGCCAGCAGCCACCCTGCGGCGAGCTACGAGCAGTACTTC. Its translation: CASSHPAASYEQYF.

This clone was seen once. This CDR3 is CASSLLTSGGTDTQYF. The CDR3 bases are TGTGCCAGCAGTTTATTGACTAGCGGGGGCACAGATACGCAGTATTTT. The gene calls are TRBV27 and TRBJ2-3; 11 nucleotides line up with TRBD2. V shed 1 base and J 1 base; nucleotides not matched to a gene: 1. The germline CDR1 and CDR2 sequences are MNHEY and SMNVEV (reference sequence). This CDR3 has 16 residues.

CDR3 DNA: TGTGCCAGCAGCTCACAAACCAAGCGGGAGAGGCGGGAGACCCAGTACTTC. Translating it yields CASSSQTKRERRETQYF. The chain couples TRBV14 to TRBJ2-5; 8 bases align to TRBD2. This CDR3 has 17 amino acids. After removal of 5 bases from V and 5 bases from J, the junction contained 16 bases not matched to a gene. Germline assignment: CDR1 SGHDN and CDR2 FVKESK.

The chain joins TRBV28 to TRBJ1-4; 8 bases are shared with TRBD1. Germline V gene sequence: CDR1 MDHEN, CDR2 SYDVKM. V was clipped by 5 bases and J by 8 bases; unmatched bases: 7. The CDR3 runs to 14 residues. The DNA of the CDR3 is TGTGCCAGCAGTACGACAGGGGACGGGGAAAAACTGTTTTTT. This translates into CASSTTGDGEKLFF.

The CDR3 DNA sequence: TGTGCCAGCAGTGAGGACAGGGTCTACAATGAGCAGTTCTTC. Translated, it gives CASSEDRVYNEQFF. The chain joins TRBV2 to TRBJ2-1; TRBD1 agrees at 8 bases. From germline, CDR1 is SNHLY and CDR2 FYNNEI. J lost 3 bases, V lost 3 bases, and 1 base had no gene match. This CDR3 has 14 amino acids.

In its sample, this clone ranks as medium-sized. The gene calls are TRBV4-1 and TRBJ2-3; tentative D call: TRBD2 (5 bases). The CDR3 covers 12 residues. The ends were cut back, 8 bases at V and 4 bases at J, with 10 bases in the middle. Germline lookup yields CDR1 MGHRA and CDR2 YSYEKL. CDR3 in DNA: TGCGCCAGCGAGGGTCGGCCAGATACGCAGTATTTT. The encoded protein is CASEGRPDTQYF.

The rearrangement uses TRBV11-3 and TRBJ2-1, with unresolved D. CDR1 is SGHNT, CDR2 YENEEA, per germline. V lost 1 base, J lost 8 bases, and 18 bases lay in between. The CDR3 has 16 amino acids. Written as DNA, the CDR3 is TGTGCCAGCAGCTTAGGGTTGGATAGGGCTGGCGATGAGCAGTTCTTC. Protein sequence: CASSLGLDRAGDEQFF.

The chain carries TRBV6-1 and TRBJ1-5, with TRBD1 identical over 8 bases. J was trimmed by 11 bases and V by 10 bases; bases with no gene match: 16. Per germline, CDR1 MNHNS and CDR2 SASEGT. This CDR3 has 14 residues. The CDR3 nucleotides are TGTGCCATCGCAACCGGGACAGGTGCTTTGTCCCAGCATTTT. Amino acid sequence: CAIATGTGALSQHF.

A note on this clone: This sample also contains other DNA sequences that code for the same CDR3. The chain is built from TRBV7-9 and TRBJ1-1, with a weak D call TRBD1 (5 bases). Looked up from germline, CDR1 is SEHNR and CDR2 is FQNEAQ (reference sequence). V was trimmed by 2 bases and J by 4 bases, leaving 11 bases between them. The CDR3 has 14 residues. This CDR3 is CASSLQGASTEAFF. The CDR3 bases are TGTGCCAGCAGCTTACAAGGGGCGAGCACTGAAGCTTTCTTT.

The chain carries TRBV5-1 and TRBJ2-2; weak D call: TRBD2 (6 bases). Germline CDR1 and CDR2: SGHRS and YFSETQ. V was shortened by 6 bases and J by 8 bases, with 14 bases between the two germline ends. CDR3 length equals 13 residues. The CDR3 spells CASTPPSGGELFF. The CDR3 DNA is TGCGCCAGCACACCTCCGAGCGGGGGGGAGCTGTTTTTT.

The chain recombines TRBV7-9 with TRBJ1-3; D is possibly TRBD1 (5 bases). The V end was cut by 5 bases, the J end by 0 bases, with 14 bases between. CDR1 is SEHNR and CDR2 is FQNEAQ in the germline V gene (reference sequence). The CDR3 length is 16 residues. The CDR3 bases are TGTGCCAGCAGCCTAAGTGTGGGGACCTCTGGAAACACCATATATTTT. Residues: CASSLSVGTSGNTIYF.

The V gene is TRBV7-3, the J gene TRBJ2-6; D is perhaps TRBD1 or TRBD2 (5 bases each). Germline V gene sequence: CDR1 SGHTA, CDR2 FQGTGA. The CDR3 length is 16 residues. The V end was cut by 5 bases, the J end by 0 bases, with 11 bases between. CDR3 region: CASSPGPPSGANVLTF. Written as DNA, the CDR3 is TGTGCCAGCAGCCCGGGACCGCCCTCTGGGGCCAACGTCCTGACTTTC. The full variable domain, rest sourced from reference TRBV7-3 and TRBJ2-6, is GAGVSQTPSNKVTEKGKYVELRCDPISGHTALYWYRQSLGQGPEFLIYFQGTGAADDSGLPNDRFFAVRPEGSVSTLKIQRTERGDSAVYLCASSPGPPSGANVLTFGAGSRLTVL.

The rearrangement links TRBV12-2 to TRBJ2-1. TRBV12-2 is a pseudogene segment. CDR3 size: 12 residues. The CDR3 DNA sequence: TGTGCAAGTCGCTTAGAGGTCAATGAGCAGTTCTTC. Translating it yields CASRLEVNEQFF.

This chain uses TRBV18 with TRBJ2-7, with D possibly matching TRBD2 (6 bases). V was clipped by 4 bases and J by 7 bases, with 17 bases between them. Germline lookup yields CDR1 KGHSH and CDR2 LQKENI. CDR3 size: 14 residues. The CDR3 is CASSQAVSGREQYF. CDR3 DNA sequence: TGTGCCAGCTCACAAGCCGTTAGCGGCAGGGAGCAGTACTTC.

The rearrangement links TRBV19 to TRBJ1-5; 9 bases map to TRBD1. The CDR3 loop spans 15 amino acids. V was clipped by 7 bases and J by 5 bases; unmatched bases: 9. Germline CDR1 is LNHDA and CDR2 is SQIVND (reference sequence). The CDR3 spells CASNPPGQGHQPQHF. The CDR3 DNA sequence: TGTGCCAGTAATCCCCCGGGACAGGGTCATCAGCCCCAGCATTTT.

The V and J genes are TRBV14 and TRBJ1-6; weak D call: TRBD1 (5 bases). Trimming removed 3 bases from V and 13 bases from J, with 13 bases in between. CDR3 length equals 13 residues. Per germline, CDR1 SGHDN and CDR2 FVKESK. The CDR3 is CASSQRQLRPLHF. The CDR3 bases are TGTGCCAGCAGCCAGAGACAGCTTCGGCCCCTCCACTTT.

This rearrangement joins TRBV7-2 to TRBJ2-2; a possible D gene is TRBD1 (6 bases). V was cut by 6 bases and J by 2 bases, with 16 bases left in between. This CDR3 has 16 amino acids. CDR1 is SGHTA and CDR2 is FQGNSA in the germline V gene. CDR3 sequence reads: CASSVRPGHNTGELFF. DNA for the CDR3: TGTGCCAGCAGTGTGCGCCCGGGACACAACACCGGGGAGCTGTTTTTT.

The chain links TRBV5-5 to TRBJ2-1, with a weak D call TRBD2 (6 bases). V shed 4 bases and J shed 1 base, with 12 bases lying between them. CDR1 and CDR2 from the germline V gene are SGHKS and YYEKEE (reference sequence). This CDR3 spans 15 amino acids. The DNA for the CDR3 is TGTGCCAGCAGCCGCGAGGAGGGTTCCTACAATGAGCAGTTCTTC. Its protein product is CASSREEGSYNEQFF.

The V gene is TRBV28, the J gene TRBJ1-6; D is unresolved. Germline lookup yields CDR1 MDHEN and CDR2 SYDVKM. The CDR3 is 15 residues long. Trimming took 3 bases from V and 6 from J, leaving 12 bases between them. The CDR3 here is CASSLSSTPNSPLHF. As DNA, the CDR3 is TGTGCCAGCAGTTTGAGCTCTACCCCTAATTCACCCCTCCACTTT.

The rearrangement uses TRBV6-5 and TRBJ1-2; 9 nucleotides agree with TRBD1. Unmatched junction bases numbered 11, after V lost 4 bases and J lost 8 bases. This CDR3 region has 15 residues. CDR1 and CDR2 from the germline V gene are MNHEY and SVGAGI. The CDR3 protein is CASSLGQGKLKGYTF. The CDR3, as DNA: TGTGCCAGCAGTTTAGGACAGGGGAAATTAAAGGGCTACACCTTC.

This clone was observed a handful of times. The chain links TRBV5-3 to TRBJ1-5, with D uncertain. TRBV5-3 carries the ORF label, with uncertain function. Trimming shortened V by 4 bases and J by 7 bases, and 21 bases separated the two germline ends. CDR3 length equals 16 residues. CDR3 nucleotide sequence: TGTGCCAGAAGCCGACCCACTAGCGGGAGTAGACAGCCCCAGCATTTT. Translating gives CARSRPTSGSRQPQHF.

In this sample, this clone turned up a few times. J is TRBJ2-7 and V is TRBV6-5; TRBD2 aligns across 13 bases. The trim removed 5 bases at V and 7 bases at J, leaving 5 bases unmatched. The CDR3 consists of 14 residues. Germline lookup yields CDR1 MNHEY and CDR2 SVGAGI. CDR3 protein: CASSTSGRAGEQYF. The CDR3 DNA follows: TGTGCCAGCAGTACTAGCGGGAGGGCCGGGGAGCAGTACTTC.

The chain joins TRBV27 to TRBJ2-7; D is perhaps TRBD1 (6 bases). Trimming pared 0 bases from V and 2 bases from J, leaving 11 bases between. Germline lookup yields CDR1 MNHEY and CDR2 SMNVEV (reference sequence). The CDR3 extends over 15 amino acids. This CDR3 reads CASSLSIGQPYEQYF. In DNA, the CDR3 is TGTGCCAGCAGTTTATCGATAGGACAGCCCTACGAGCAGTACTTC.

Here the CDR3 DNA reads TGTGCCACTGGGGGCGGGGGCGCGACAGATACGCAGTATTTT. It encodes CATGGGGATDTQYF. This chain connects TRBV10-3 to TRBJ2-3; tentatively, D is TRBD2 (7 bases). Germline CDR1 is ENHRY and CDR2 is SYGVKD. The CDR3 is 14 residues long. V was shortened by 10 bases and J by 3 bases, with 17 bases between the two germline ends.

This clone was recorded a few times. The chain couples TRBV18 to TRBJ2-7, with D perhaps TRBD1 or TRBD2 (5 bases each). The CDR3 has 15 amino acids. The V gene lost 2 bases and the J gene lost 0 bases, with 11 bases spanning the gap. CDR1 is KGHSH and CDR2 is LQKENI in the germline V gene. As DNA, the CDR3 is TGTGCCAGCTCACCAAAGGGACGAGCCTCCTACGAGCAGTACTTC. It encodes CASSPKGRASYEQYF. Filled out from reference TRBV18 and TRBJ2-7, the complete variable domain reads NAGVMQNPRHLVRRRGQEARLRCSPMKGHSHVYWYRQLPEEGLKFMVYLQKENIIDESGMPKERFSAEFPKEGPSILRIQQVVRGDSAAYFCASSPKGRASYEQYFGPGTRLTVT.

V gene TRBV5-1 combines with J gene TRBJ1-1; D perhaps matches TRBD1 (5 bases). This CDR3 spans 15 amino acids. Between the trimmed V and J ends, which lost 0 bases and 2 bases, there was a span of 11 bases. CDR1 is SGHRS, CDR2 YFSETQ, per germline. The CDR3 protein is CASSLGTGQNTEAFF. The CDR3 DNA reads TGCGCCAGCAGCTTGGGTACCGGACAAAACACTGAAGCTTTCTTT.

This clone showed up just a few times. The chain couples TRBV5-8 to TRBJ1-6; D uncertain. Germline V gene data show CDR1 as SGHTS and CDR2 as YDEGEE. The CDR3 length is 14 residues. V was trimmed by 5 bases and J by 4 bases, leaving 10 bases between them. The CDR3 sequence is CASSSRAYNSPLHF. For the CDR3, the DNA is TGTGCCAGCAGTTCTAGAGCGTATAATTCACCCCTCCACTTT. Full variable domain (outside the CDR3, taken from reference TRBV5-8 and TRBJ1-6): EAGVTQSPTHLIKTRGQQATLRCSPISGHTSVYWYQQALGLGLQFLLWYDEGEERNRGNFPPRFSGRQFPNYSSELNVNALELEDSALYLCASSSRAYNSPLHFGNGTRLTVT.

This sequence joins TRBV5-6 and TRBJ2-2, with D tentatively TRBD1 (5 bases). This CDR3 is 17 amino acids long. V lost 1 base and J 1 base, leaving 14 bases between the germline ends. The germline V gene has CDR1 SGHDT and CDR2 YYEEEE. Written as DNA, the CDR3 is TGTGCCAGCAGCTTGTTGGGGCACACCCAGAACACCGGGGAGCTGTTTTTT. Residues: CASSLLGHTQNTGELFF.

V gene TRBV7-8 combines with J gene TRBJ2-7, with D possibly being TRBD1 (6 bases). Germline assignment: CDR1 SGHVS and CDR2 FQNEAQ. The CDR3 has 15 residues. Trimming stripped 4 bases from V and 3 bases from J, with 16 bases between. In DNA form, the CDR3 reads TGTGCCAGCAGCTCCCGCAGGGGCCTGGGCTACGAGCAGTACTTC. Translated: CASSSRRGLGYEQYF.

A word on this clone: One end of the junction fails to match germline, which may point to a read error. The CDR3 DNA reads as TGTGCTAGCAGCGACGGACAGGGGTCAAACAATGAGCAGTTCTTC. This encodes CASSDGQGSNNEQFF. J is TRBJ2-1 and V is TRBV7-7; 9 bases map to TRBD1. Germline-derived CDR1 and CDR2 are SSHAT and FNYEAQ (reference sequence). The CDR3 runs 15 residues.